These 2 T cell receptor beta chains originate from one sample sequenced in a study of identical twins (dated by TCRdb to the mid-2010s). Preparation of the library involved 5' RACE. The reads were generated on an Illumina HiSeq 2000. TCRdb passed the public sequencing reads through fastp at Q25 and MiXCR, retaining productive beta sequences. Rows matching on CDR3 protein sequence are summarized as one entry with the most common DNA and genes. Counted in this sample were about 520,000 distinct CDR3 sequences; 22% of them appeared once. The biggest ten clones account for 0.91% of the sample. This sample also belongs to another study, concerning T cells expressing NK-cell markers.

The sample comprised CD4+ T cells sorted from blood. The receptors derive from a woman between 18 and 29 years old in good health.

This clonotype was seen just once. The germline gene is not matched at one end of the junction; a read error may be the cause. CDR3 sequence (DNA): TGTGCCAGAAGCCGGGCGCTGGGGTGGCTGTTCTTC. Translating it yields CARSRALGWLFF. V gene TRBV3-1 combines with J gene TRBJ2-1; D ambiguous. This CDR3 region has 12 residues. In germline, CDR1 is LGHDT, CDR2 YNNKEL (reference sequence).

The chain uses TRBV18 and TRBJ2-1; 11 nucleotides agree with TRBD2. V was pared by 0 bases and J by 6 bases, with 4 bases of the junction left unmatched. Looked up from germline, CDR1 is KGHSH and CDR2 is LQKENI. The CDR3 contains 16 residues. CDR3 bases: TGTGCCAGCTCACCACCGGAGCTAGCGGGGGGCAATGAGCAGTTCTTC. Protein product: CASSPPELAGGNEQFF.